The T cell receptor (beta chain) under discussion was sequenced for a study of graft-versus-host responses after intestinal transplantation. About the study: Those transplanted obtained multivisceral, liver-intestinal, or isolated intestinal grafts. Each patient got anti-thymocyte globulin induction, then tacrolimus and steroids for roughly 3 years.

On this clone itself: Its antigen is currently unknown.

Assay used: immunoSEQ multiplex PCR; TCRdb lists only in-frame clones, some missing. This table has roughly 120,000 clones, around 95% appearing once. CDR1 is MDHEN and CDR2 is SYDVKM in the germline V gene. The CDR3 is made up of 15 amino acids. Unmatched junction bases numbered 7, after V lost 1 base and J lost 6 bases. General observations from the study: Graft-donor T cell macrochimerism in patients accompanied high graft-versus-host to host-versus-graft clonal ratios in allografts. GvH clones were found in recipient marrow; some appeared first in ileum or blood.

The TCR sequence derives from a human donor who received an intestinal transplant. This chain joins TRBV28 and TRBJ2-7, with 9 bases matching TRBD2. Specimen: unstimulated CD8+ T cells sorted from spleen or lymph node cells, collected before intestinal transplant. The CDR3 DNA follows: TGTGCCAGCAGTTTATTGAGAGGACTAGCGAGCGAGCAGTACTTC. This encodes CASSLLRGLASEQYF.